This T cell receptor beta chain stems from a study of blood T cell repertoires in COVID-19. As for the study in general: Donors in the United States, Italy and Spain gave samples during acute or convalescent COVID-19.

Trimming pared 2 bases from V and 3 bases from J, leaving 7 bases between. The CDR3 is made up of 14 amino acids. Germline V gives CDR1 SGHTA, CDR2 FQGTGA. Assay: immunoSEQ multiplex PCR; the TCRdb copy retains only in-frame clones and omits some. The sample shows under 300,000 clones, roughly 86% of them seen only once. Ages ranged from roughly 18 to 100 years, with residence in 24 US areas. Before being deemed recovered, Cohort 3 donors had two negative PCRs, clearance, or symptom resolution. The sequencing input was PBMCs or T cells enriched from blood (not recorded which). The sequence came from a woman aged 55-69 years who had recovered from COVID-19. The chain recombines TRBV7-3 with TRBJ2-2; D remains ambiguous. The CDR3 is CASSLARDTGELFF. The CDR3 nucleotides are TGTGCCAGCAGCTTAGCACGGGACACCGGGGAGCTGTTTTTT.